The 7 T cell receptor beta chains in this list originate from one sample, sequenced in a study of shared clonotypes between healthy human individuals. Cells designated naive CD8 were CD45RO-negative and were positively selected for CCR7, with terminally differentiated effector memory CD45RA+ cells excluded. Profiled with immunoSEQ multiplex PCR; TCRdb holds only in-frame clones, not every one. The sample gives millions of clones, approximately 94% of which show up once; 1.5% to 2% is in the top ten. Sequencing input: naive CD8+ T cells from PBMCs. Receptors were obtained from a man aged 18 to 29 in good health. Some clones in this sample may be carry-over from other donors' samples.

CDR3 in amino acids: CASSLDSGLAGAGAGELFF. DNA for the CDR3: TGTGCCAGCAGCTTGGACAGCGGACTAGCGGGAGCCGGGGCCGGGGAGCTGTTTTTT. V and J are TRBV5-5 and TRBJ2-2; TRBD2 aligns across 13 bases. CDR1 SGHKS and CDR2 YYEKEE come from the germline V gene (reference sequence). The CDR3 consists of 19 residues. Unmatched junction bases numbered 11, after V lost 0 bases and J lost 6 bases.

The rearrangement uses TRBV28 and TRBJ1-2; 8 positions match TRBD1. V lost 0 bases, J lost 2 bases, and 2 bases stayed unmatched. Germline V CDR1 and CDR2: MDHEN, SYDVKM. There are 15 residues in the CDR3. As DNA, the CDR3 is TGTGCCAGCAGTTTATGGGACAGGGAAAACTATGGCTACACCTTC. This translates into CASSLWDRENYGYTF.

A remark on this clone: This sample also contains other DNA sequences that code for the same CDR3. CDR3 sequence reads: CASSLRGGGEKLFF. In DNA, the CDR3 is TGTGCCAGCAGTTTAAGGGGGGGTGGGGAAAAACTGTTTTTT. The chain recombines TRBV27 with TRBJ1-4; possible D gene TRBD1, 6 bases. V was pared by 2 bases and J by 8 bases, with 12 bases between. Germline lookup yields CDR1 MNHEY and CDR2 SMNVEV (reference sequence). The CDR3 is made up of 14 amino acids.

This clone has a handful of counts. The chain combines TRBV29-1 with TRBJ1-1; D unclear. The germline CDR1 and CDR2 sequences are SQVTM and ANQGSEA. CDR3 length equals 11 residues. Trimming shortened V by 4 bases and J by 9 bases, and 12 bases separated the two germline ends. The CDR3 here is CSVVYGPQAFF. The CDR3 nucleotides are TGCAGCGTTGTCTACGGGCCACAAGCTTTCTTT.

This chain uses TRBV27 with TRBJ2-3; 12 bases fit TRBD2. The germline gives CDR1 MNHEY, CDR2 SMNVEV (reference sequence). J gave up 4 bases and V 1 base, and 9 bases lay outside the gene matches. CDR3 size: 18 residues. The CDR3 sequence is CASSLFSRLAGAADTQYF. The CDR3 nucleotides read TGTGCCAGCAGTTTATTTTCCAGACTAGCGGGAGCGGCAGATACGCAGTATTTT.

The V and J genes are TRBV19 and TRBJ2-2; D remains ambiguous. This CDR3 is built from 16 residues. Trimming took off 0 bases at V and 7 bases at J, with 15 bases between the two ends. Germline CDR1 and CDR2: LNHDA and SQIVND (reference sequence). Here the CDR3 DNA reads TGTGCCAGTAGTATAGATCTTAGGCTGTCCGGCGGGGAGCTGTTTTTT. It codes for CASSIDLRLSGGELFF. Full variable domain (rest looked up from reference TRBV19 and TRBJ2-2): DGGITQSPKYLFRKEGQNVTLSCEQNLNHDAMYWYRQDPGQGLRLIYYSQIVNDFQKGDIAEGYSVSREKKESFPLTVTSAQKNPTAFYLCASSIDLRLSGGELFFGEGSRLTVL.

As regards this clone: The identical CDR3 is also encoded by other nucleotide sequences in the sample. The chain employs TRBV6-5 and TRBJ2-7; D is undetermined. The V end lost 6 bases, the J end lost 0 bases, and 9 bases lay between the germline ends. This CDR3 region has 13 residues. In germline, CDR1 is MNHEY, CDR2 SVGAGI. The CDR3 sequence is CASRDSSSYEQYF. As DNA, the CDR3 is TGTGCCAGCAGGGATTCATCCTCCTACGAGCAGTACTTC.